The 29 T cell receptor beta chains below were found in one sample sequenced in a study of blood T cell repertoires in COVID-19. Sequencing was performed with immunoSEQ multiplex PCR; in TCRdb, only in-frame clones are kept and a portion is missing. The table has nearly 300,000 clones, about 91% seen once. The sequenced sample was peripheral blood. The receptors derive from a woman in her 30s who had recovered from COVID-19.

V and J are TRBV19 and TRBJ2-7; 7 bases agree with TRBD1. This CDR3 is built from 15 residues. Germline CDR1 reads LNHDA; CDR2 reads SQIVND (reference sequence). J gave up 2 bases and V 3 bases, and 7 bases lay outside the gene matches. CDR3 protein: CASSMRDSLTYEQYF. The CDR3 bases are TGTGCCAGTAGTATGAGGGACAGCCTTACCTACGAGCAGTACTTC.

V is TRBV29-1 and J is TRBJ1-2, with unresolved D. Trimming took off 6 bases at V and 8 bases at J, with 13 bases between the two ends. Germline CDR1 and CDR2: SQVTM and ANQGSEA. This CDR3 has 11 amino acids. The DNA for the CDR3 is TGCAGCGTCTCCAGAGGAGAAGGCTACACCTTC. Amino acid sequence: CSVSRGEGYTF.

The table lists this clone with a count of one. This chain uses TRBV7-7 with TRBJ2-1; D possibly corresponds to TRBD1 (6 bases). V was shortened by 4 bases and J by 3 bases, with 10 bases between the two germline ends. The CDR3 is made up of 14 amino acids. CDR1 is SSHAT and CDR2 is FNYEAQ in the germline V gene (reference sequence). The CDR3 loop is CASSSDRYYNEQFF. The DNA for the CDR3 is TGTGCCAGCAGCTCGGACAGATACTACAATGAGCAGTTCTTC.

This sequence joins TRBV4-3 and TRBJ2-3; unclear D gene. The V and J ends lost 0 bases and 1 base respectively, with 8 bases between them. The length of the CDR3 is 15 residues. From germline, CDR1 is LGHNA and CDR2 YSLEER. The CDR3 DNA sequence: TGCGCCAGCAGCCAAGACATAACACGCACAGATACGCAGTATTTT. It is translated as CASSQDITRTDTQYF.

The chain recombines TRBV7-3 with TRBJ1-1, with a possible D match to TRBD1 (6 bases). The CDR3 is made up of 13 amino acids. The V gene lost 5 bases and the J gene lost 2 bases, with 9 bases spanning the gap. CDR1 and CDR2 (germline): SGHTA, FQGTGA. CDR3 sequence (DNA): TGTGCCAGCAGCCCAGGGGCTAACACTGAAGCTTTCTTT. Its translation: CASSPGANTEAFF.

The chain joins TRBV10-3 to TRBJ2-5, with D possibly matching TRBD1 (5 bases). The germline CDR1 and CDR2 sequences are ENHRY and SYGVKD. V lost 0 bases, J lost 5 bases, and 13 bases lay in between. The CDR3 sequence is 15 residues long. The CDR3 DNA sequence: TGTGCCATCAGTGAGTCGCTGCAGGGTCGGGAGACCCAGTACTTC. This sequence encodes CAISESLQGRETQYF.

The V and J genes are TRBV29-1 and TRBJ1-2; TRBD1 matches 9 bases. The ends lost 7 bases at V and 6 bases at J; junction bases unmatched: 9. The germline CDR1 and CDR2 sequences are SQVTM and ANQGSEA. The CDR3 spans 13 residues. DNA of the CDR3: TGCAGCGCCAGGACAGGGGTCCTGGATGGCTACACCTTC. It is translated as CSARTGVLDGYTF. Together with reference TRBV29-1 and TRBJ1-2, the CDR3 gives the full variable domain: SAVISQKPSRDICQRGTSLTIQCQVDSQVTMMFWYRQQPGQSLTLIATANQGSEATYESGFVIDKFPISRPNLTFSTLTVSNMSPEDSSIYLCSARTGVLDGYTFGSGTRLTVV.

The V call is TRBV2, the J call TRBJ2-2; 7 bases are shared with TRBD1. The CDR3 contains 18 residues. The V segment lost 4 bases and the J segment 4 bases; nucleotides outside the gene matches: 15. Germline V gives CDR1 SNHLY, CDR2 FYNNEI. CDR3 nucleotide sequence: TGTGCCAGCAGTGCTCTAGGTTCTGTGACAGGGAGCACCGGGGAGCTGTTTTTT. Translating it yields CASSALGSVTGSTGELFF.

This clone was seen only a few times. The chain combines TRBV19 with TRBJ1-6; D is unresolved. CDR1 LNHDA and CDR2 SQIVND come from the germline V gene (reference sequence). CDR3 length: 15 amino acids. Trimming removed 8 bases from V and 5 bases from J, with 16 bases in between. CDR3 nucleotide sequence: TGTGCCAGTCGCCAGGCCCTTTGGAATAATTCACCCCTCCACTTT. The encoded protein is CASRQALWNNSPLHF.

This chain links TRBV3-1 (or the pseudogene TRBV3-2) with TRBJ2-7, with D possibly matching TRBD1 (6 bases). The CDR3 loop spans 14 amino acids. Germline loops: CDR1 LGHDT, CDR2 YNNKEL (reference sequence). Trimming cost V 4 bases and J 6 bases, with 16 bases left between them. This CDR3 is CASSLQDDRSEQYF. CDR3 in DNA: TGTGCCAGCAGCCTCCAAGACGACAGGAGCGAGCAGTACTTC.

The chain has TRBV24-1 and TRBJ2-3, with TRBD1 identical over 10 bases. V was clipped by 9 bases and J by 4 bases; unmatched bases: 6. Germline CDR1 is KGHDR and CDR2 is SFDVKD. CDR3 length: 14 residues. DNA for the CDR3: TGTGCCACCCTGGGGGACAGGGGCGCAGATACGCAGTATTTT. Its translation is CATLGDRGADTQYF.

This chain joins TRBV7-9 and TRBJ1-4, with D hard to call. Germline CDR1 reads SEHNR; CDR2 reads FQNEAQ (reference sequence). V dropped 2 bases and J dropped 8 bases, with 12 bases sitting between them. The CDR3 totals 14 residues. CDR3 in DNA: TGTGCCAGCAGCTTAAAATTAGGAGACGAAAAACTGTTTTTT. Translation: CASSLKLGDEKLFF. Supplemented by reference TRBV7-9 and TRBJ1-4, the full variable domain reads DTGVSQNPRHKITKRGQNVTFRCDPISEHNRLYWYRQTLGQGPEFLTYFQNEAQLEKSRLLSDRFSAERPKGSFSTLEIQRTEQGDSAMYLCASSLKLGDEKLFFGSGTQLSVL.

The gene calls are TRBV19 and TRBJ1-6; possible D gene TRBD1, 5 bases. Germline V gene sequence: CDR1 LNHDA, CDR2 SQIVND (reference sequence). Trimming took 7 bases from V and 1 from J, leaving 14 bases between them. The CDR3 is 16 amino acids. The CDR3 spells CASKGAAGSYNSPLHF. Written as DNA, the CDR3 is TGTGCCAGTAAAGGGGCGGCCGGATCCTATAATTCACCCCTCCACTTT.

V is TRBV6-5 and J is TRBJ1-6; TRBD1 might be the D (6 bases). The CDR3 loop spans 13 amino acids. Germline CDR1 MNHEY, CDR2 SVGAGI. Trimming removed 0 bases from V and 14 bases from J, with 11 bases in between. As DNA, the CDR3 is TGTGCCAGCAGTTACTCCACAGGGTTGACCCTCCACTTT. Amino acids: CASSYSTGLTLHF.

CDR3 sequence (DNA): TGTGCCAGCAGTTACGCCGGTGAAGCTTTCTTT. It encodes CASSYAGEAFF. The chain has TRBV6-2 or TRBV6-3 and TRBJ1-1; no reliable D call. The V gene lost 2 bases and the J gene lost 7 bases, with 5 bases spanning the gap. Germline assignment: CDR1 MNHEY and CDR2 SVGEGT. The CDR3 loop spans 11 amino acids.

This rearrangement joins TRBV7-9 to TRBJ1-4, with TRBD1 as a possible D gene (5 bases). This CDR3 has 14 amino acids. Per the germline V gene, CDR1 is SEHNR and CDR2 is FQNEAQ (reference sequence). Trimming pared 5 bases from V and 4 bases from J, leaving 11 bases between. Here the CDR3 reads CASSPTDFNEKLFF. In nucleotides, the CDR3 is TGTGCCAGCAGCCCGACAGACTTTAATGAAAAACTGTTTTTT. The complete variable domain, with remaining parts taken from reference TRBV7-9 and TRBJ1-4, reads DTGVSQNPRHKITKRGQNVTFRCDPISEHNRLYWYRQTLGQGPEFLTYFQNEAQLEKSRLLSDRFSAERPKGSFSTLEIQRTEQGDSAMYLCASSPTDFNEKLFFGSGTQLSVL.

V gene TRBV5-8 combines with J gene TRBJ1-6; D unclear. The CDR3 has 15 residues. CDR1 SGHTS and CDR2 YDEGEE come from the germline V gene. V was shortened by 0 bases and J by 7 bases, with 11 bases between the two germline ends. CDR3 sequence: CASSLGTAENSPLHF. CDR3 coding DNA: TGTGCCAGCAGCTTGGGTACAGCGGAGAATTCACCCCTCCACTTT.

The chain has TRBV19 and TRBJ2-2, with D possibly matching TRBD2 (5 bases). V lost 2 bases to trimming and J lost 6 bases, with 13 bases between them. Germline CDR1 and CDR2: LNHDA and SQIVND (reference sequence). CDR3 length: 15 residues. The CDR3 coding sequence is TGTGCCAGTAGTATAATCGGGGTAGGCGCCGGGGAGCTGTTTTTT. This encodes CASSIIGVGAGELFF.

The CDR3: CASSLEGGSQPYLGYTF. The CDR3 nucleotides read TGTGCCAGCAGCTTAGAGGGGGGGAGTCAGCCGTACCTTGGCTACACCTTC. V and J are TRBV7-8 and TRBJ1-2, with D perhaps TRBD1 (6 bases). Trimming cost V 1 base and J 7 bases, with 22 bases left between them. The CDR3 runs to 17 residues. Germline loops: CDR1 SGHVS, CDR2 FQNEAQ. Full variable domain (rest looked up from reference TRBV7-8 and TRBJ1-2): GAGVSQSPRYKVAKRGQDVALRCDPISGHVSLFWYQQALGQGPEFLTYFQNEAQLDKSGLPSDRFFAERPEGSVSTLKIQRTQQEDSAVYLCASSLEGGSQPYLGYTFGSGTRLTVV.

The gene calls are TRBV5-4 and TRBJ2-3; 12 positions agree with TRBD2. The germline gives CDR1 SGHNT, CDR2 YYREEE (reference sequence). The length of the CDR3 is 16 residues. V shed 4 bases and J 0 bases; nucleotides not matched to a gene: 3. CDR3 region: CASSVLAGGSTDTQYF. The CDR3 bases are TGTGCCAGCAGCGTACTAGCGGGGGGCAGCACAGATACGCAGTATTTT.

The chain couples TRBV2 to TRBJ1-4; D gene ambiguous. CDR1 is SNHLY, CDR2 FYNNEI, per germline. The V end lost 6 bases, the J end lost 7 bases, and 15 bases lay between the germline ends. The CDR3 spans 14 residues. CDR3 amino acids: CASRTSGSSEKLFF. Here the CDR3 DNA reads TGTGCCAGCAGGACCTCGGGGTCGAGTGAAAAACTGTTTTTT. The whole variable domain, remainder taken from reference TRBV2 and TRBJ1-4, is EPEVTQTPSHQVTQMGQEVILRCVPISNHLYFYWYRQILGQKVEFLVSFYNNEISEKSEIFDDQFSVERPDGSNFTLKIRSTKLEDSAMYFCASRTSGSSEKLFFGSGTQLSVL.

The chain is built from TRBV5-6 and TRBJ2-3, with 8 bases aligning to TRBD2. The CDR3 sequence is 15 residues long. Germline CDR1 is SGHDT and CDR2 is YYEEEE. The junction had 8 bases not matched to a gene; V was cut back by 6 bases and J by 2 bases. CDR3 bases: TGTGCCAGCACCTCCCAGCGGGGGTTCACAGATACGCAGTATTTT. Residues: CASTSQRGFTDTQYF. The complete variable domain, with remaining parts taken from reference TRBV5-6 and TRBJ2-3, reads DAGVTQSPTHLIKTRGQQVTLRCSPKSGHDTVSWYQQALGQGPQFIFQYYEEEERQRGNFPDRFSGHQFPNYSSELNVNALLLGDSALYLCASTSQRGFTDTQYFGPGTRLTVL.

The genes are TRBV5-6 and TRBJ2-1; 8 bases fit TRBD2. The CDR3 covers 17 residues. Germline V gene sequence: CDR1 SGHDT, CDR2 YYEEEE. Trimming removed 0 bases from V and 6 bases from J; junction bases left unmatched: 11. The CDR3 here is CASSLEGSGDWSNEQFF. CDR3 DNA sequence: TGTGCCAGCAGCTTGGAGGGTAGCGGGGACTGGTCCAATGAGCAGTTCTTC.

This clone is classed as large. This rearrangement joins TRBV9 to TRBJ2-5; a possible D gene is TRBD1 (6 bases). Germline loops: CDR1 SGDLS, CDR2 YYNGEE. The CDR3 has 16 amino acids. The ends were cut back, 0 bases at V and 1 base at J, with 13 bases in the middle. The CDR3 sequence is CASSVGSQGTQETQYF. Here the CDR3 DNA reads TGTGCCAGCAGCGTAGGTAGCCAGGGGACCCAAGAGACCCAGTACTTC.

The V call is TRBV2, the J call TRBJ1-6; 10 nucleotides line up with TRBD1. This CDR3 has 15 amino acids. With 6 bases clipped from V and 9 bases from J, the junction kept 8 bases outside the gene matches. CDR1 is SNHLY, CDR2 FYNNEI, per germline. Here the CDR3 reads CASRLRDRGVSPLHF. The CDR3 DNA is TGTGCCAGCAGACTGCGGGACAGGGGAGTTTCACCCCTCCACTTT.

This sequence joins TRBV7-3 and TRBJ2-7; D is undetermined. Trimming took off 3 bases at V and 0 bases at J, with 15 bases between the two ends. CDR3 length equals 16 residues. Germline V CDR1 and CDR2: SGHTA, FQGTGA. The CDR3 coding sequence is TGTGCCAGCAGCTTGAACAGACACAGCCCCTCCTACGAGCAGTACTTC. Translating it yields CASSLNRHSPSYEQYF.

V usage is TRBV5-4 and J usage is TRBJ2-5; D is ambiguous. CDR1 is SGHNT and CDR2 is YYREEE in the germline V gene (reference sequence). The CDR3 runs to 14 residues. Between the trimmed V and J ends, which lost 1 base and 5 bases, there was a span of 12 bases. In DNA, the CDR3 is TGTGCCAGCAGCTTGAAGAGCCCCACGGAGACCCAGTACTTC. Its translation: CASSLKSPTETQYF.

The gene calls are TRBV5-4 and TRBJ2-3; TRBD2 matches 12 bases. V lost 5 bases, J lost 0 bases, and 4 bases stayed unmatched. The length of the CDR3 is 16 residues. Germline V gene sequence: CDR1 SGHNT, CDR2 YYREEE (reference sequence). The CDR3 DNA reads as TGTGCCAGCAGTTTCGGACTAGCGGGGAGCACAGATACGCAGTATTTT. Translated: CASSFGLAGSTDTQYF. The whole variable domain, filled in from reference TRBV5-4 and TRBJ2-3, reads ETGVTQSPTHLIKTRGQQVTLRCSSQSGHNTVSWYQQALGQGPQFIFQYYREEENGRGNFPPRFSGLQFPNYSSELNVNALELDDSALYLCASSFGLAGSTDTQYFGPGTRLTVL.

The chain recombines TRBV30 with TRBJ1-1; unclear D gene. V was shortened by 2 bases and J by 6 bases, with 7 bases between the two germline ends. The CDR3 has 11 amino acids. Germline V CDR1 and CDR2: GTSNPN, SVGIG (reference sequence). DNA for the CDR3: TGTGCCTGGAGTCCCAGGTCTGAAGCTTTCTTT. It translates to CAWSPRSEAFF.